What follows is one T cell receptor beta chain and its context. This record belongs to a study of blood T cell repertoires in COVID-19. Study background: T cells, B-cell-depleted T cells, or PBMCs provided the cDNA or gDNA that served as material.

Original processing methods: It was from reference gene primer amplification that nucleated cell counts were estimated. This table comes from immunoSEQ multiplex PCR, and its TCRdb copy is limited to in-frame clones, with some not included. The DNA was the basis for D and trimming; V, J and clone size are from that table. The sample contains hundreds of thousands of clones, roughly 91% of which appear only once. V lost 0 bases, J lost 3 bases, and 15 bases lay in between. Per germline, CDR1 SGHNT and CDR2 YENEEA. The CDR3 length is 17 residues. V is TRBV11-3 and J is TRBJ2-4; the D gene is possibly TRBD1 (6 bases). The clonotype originates from a woman between 25 and 40 years old with acute or convalescent COVID-19. The sample consisted of peripheral blood. DNA of the CDR3: TGTGCCAGCAGCTTAGATCTTATGGGGGCGTACAAAAACATTCAGTACTTC. It yields the protein CASSLDLMGAYKNIQYF.